The 23 T cell receptor beta chains below were found in one sample sequenced in a study of T cell responses to AZD1222 COVID-19 vaccine. Here immunoSEQ multiplex PCR was the method, and the copy in TCRdb shows in-frame clones only, minus some. Found here are tens of thousands of clones, approximately 88% of them singletons; the top ten hold roughly 15%. This specimen consisted of peripheral blood, obtained on day 0 of AZD1222 vaccination. Receptors were obtained from an adult in good health.

The chain carries TRBV6-5 and TRBJ2-2; D could derive from TRBD1 or TRBD2 (5 bases each). There are 13 residues in the CDR3. The V and J ends lost 11 bases and 0 bases respectively, with 10 bases between them. CDR1 is MNHEY, CDR2 SVGAGI, per germline. For the CDR3, the DNA is TGTGCCGGCCAGGGAGCGAACACCGGGGAGCTGTTTTTT. Protein sequence: CAGQGANTGELFF.

The V and J genes are TRBV28 and TRBJ1-5; tentatively, D is TRBD1 (6 bases). CDR3 length: 16 residues. V lost 3 bases, J lost 4 bases, and 16 bases lay in between. Germline V lookup: CDR1 MDHEN, CDR2 SYDVKM. The CDR3 nucleotides are TGTGCCAGCAGTTTGAGGCCCCGGGGGGCGAATCAGCCCCAGCATTTT. It yields the protein CASSLRPRGANQPQHF.

V is TRBV7-8 and J is TRBJ1-1; no reliable D call. In germline, CDR1 is SGHVS, CDR2 FQNEAQ. This CDR3 is 14 amino acids long. V lost 2 bases and J lost 4, with 11 bases in between. The CDR3 bases are TGTGCCAGCAGCTTAAGGTGGGGTGGCACTGAAGCTTTCTTT. Amino acid sequence: CASSLRWGGTEAFF.

The genes are TRBV5-4 and TRBJ1-5; D is perhaps TRBD1 (6 bases). V dropped 2 bases and J dropped 3 bases, with 12 bases sitting between them. The CDR3 covers 15 residues. Germline V lookup: CDR1 SGHNT, CDR2 YYREEE (reference sequence). This CDR3 is CASSFGQGINQPQHF. The CDR3, as DNA: TGTGCCAGCAGCTTTGGGCAGGGGATCAATCAGCCCCAGCATTTT.

The chain carries TRBV6-2 or TRBV6-3 and TRBJ2-5, with D perhaps being TRBD1 or TRBD2 (5 bases each). V was clipped by 0 bases and J by 7 bases, with 12 bases between them. This CDR3 is built from 14 residues. CDR1 and CDR2 from the germline V gene are MNHEY and SVGEGT. The CDR3 here is CASSYSSQGATQYF. CDR3 in DNA: TGTGCCAGCAGTTACTCGTCCCAGGGAGCGACCCAGTACTTC.

This clone was observed a handful of times. The J gene is TRBJ1-1, the V gene TRBV18; the D is unclear. With 5 bases removed from V and 0 bases from J, the gap between germline ends came to 7 bases. CDR3 length: 13 amino acids. The germline gives CDR1 KGHSH, CDR2 LQKENI. CDR3 region: CASSFGMNTEAFF. CDR3 coding DNA: TGTGCCAGCTCATTCGGGATGAACACTGAAGCTTTCTTT. Variable domain in full (rest from reference TRBV18 and TRBJ1-1): NAGVMQNPRHLVRRRGQEARLRCSPMKGHSHVYWYRQLPEEGLKFMVYLQKENIIDESGMPKERFSAEFPKEGPSILRIQQVVRGDSAAYFCASSFGMNTEAFFGQGTRLTVV.

The chain joins TRBV4-2 to TRBJ2-1; 7 bases align to TRBD2. With 3 bases clipped from V and 7 bases from J, the junction kept 9 bases outside the gene matches. Per germline, CDR1 LGHNA and CDR2 YNFKEQ. The CDR3 consists of 15 residues. The CDR3 protein is CASSHPTGLENEQFF. The CDR3 region has the DNA TGTGCCAGCAGCCACCCGACCGGACTAGAAAATGAGCAGTTCTTC.

This chain joins TRBV4-3 and TRBJ2-2; 7 bases line up with TRBD2. CDR1 is LGHNA, CDR2 YSLEER, per germline. The CDR3 consists of 16 residues. V lost 0 bases and J lost 6; bases outside the gene matches: 7. CDR3 loop: CASSQDPGRTAGELFF. The CDR3 DNA follows: TGCGCCAGCAGCCAAGATCCCGGGAGGACGGCCGGGGAGCTGTTTTTT.

The chain employs TRBV27 and TRBJ2-3, with D perhaps assigned TRBD1 or TRBD2 (6 bases each). Trimming stripped 5 bases from V and 4 bases from J, with 22 bases between. This CDR3 is built from 17 residues. The germline V gene encodes CDR1 MNHEY and CDR2 SMNVEV (reference sequence). This CDR3 reads CASSPGRGQTVSDTQYF. CDR3 sequence (DNA): TGTGCCAGCAGTCCCGGGCGGGGACAAACGGTATCAGATACGCAGTATTTT.

The chain recombines TRBV4-3 with TRBJ2-6; D gene uncertain. CDR1 and CDR2 (germline): LGHNA, YSLEER. The CDR3 is 15 amino acids. The V end was cut by 0 bases, the J end by 4 bases, with 7 bases between. CDR3 in amino acids: CASSQDPFGANVLTF. CDR3 nucleotide sequence: TGCGCCAGCAGCCAAGATCCGTTCGGGGCCAACGTCCTGACTTTC.

The chain employs TRBV9 and TRBJ1-2; no clear D. In germline, CDR1 is SGDLS, CDR2 YYNGEE. The CDR3 contains 13 residues. Trimming removed 4 bases at V and 5 bases at J, with 12 bases between. CDR3 coding DNA: TGTGCCAGCAGCCCTAACCTGGGATATGGCTACACCTTC. Amino acid sequence: CASSPNLGYGYTF.

This clone was detected only once. This chain links TRBV24-1 with TRBJ2-1, with 8 bases lining up with TRBD1. Germline V gives CDR1 KGHDR, CDR2 SFDVKD. J lost 2 bases, V lost 9 bases, and 11 bases had no gene match. CDR3 size: 16 residues. The CDR3 DNA reads TGTGCCACCTCCCCTGCAGGGGGCCTGACCTACAATGAGCAGTTCTTC. Amino acid sequence: CATSPAGGLTYNEQFF.

The genes are TRBV9 and TRBJ2-7; a weak D match, TRBD1 (6 bases). V was trimmed by 1 base and J by 6 bases, leaving 14 bases between them. CDR3 length: 14 residues. Germline V gene lookup returns CDR1 SGDLS and CDR2 YYNGEE. The DNA of the CDR3 is TGTGCCAGCAGCGTACAGGGGACAACCGCCGAGCAGTACTTC. Protein sequence: CASSVQGTTAEQYF.

The V and J genes are TRBV19 and TRBJ2-5, with D possibly TRBD1 on 6 matching bases. Germline-derived CDR1 and CDR2 are LNHDA and SQIVND (reference sequence). The V and J ends lost 5 bases and 1 base respectively, with 11 bases between them. The CDR3 extends over 14 amino acids. The CDR3, as DNA: TGTGCCAGTAGTGGTGGGGGCTCCCAAGAGACCCAGTACTTC. Protein product: CASSGGGSQETQYF.

The rearrangement uses TRBV27 and TRBJ2-7, with 10 bases aligning to TRBD2. The CDR3 covers 14 residues. Germline values: CDR1 MNHEY, CDR2 SMNVEV (reference sequence). Trimming at V came to 3 bases and at J to 7 bases, leaving 6 bases not matched to a gene. The CDR3 region has the DNA TGTGCCAGCAGTTTTTCTAGCGGGAGTAGGGAGCAGTACTTC. It codes for CASSFSSGSREQYF.

The chain is built from TRBV9 and TRBJ2-5, with 7 bases aligning to TRBD2. Germline V gives CDR1 SGDLS, CDR2 YYNGEE. V trimming: 0 bases; J trimming: 4 bases; junction bases outside the gene matches: 3. The CDR3 loop spans 14 amino acids. The CDR3 sequence: CASSVEVAGETQYF. Here the CDR3 DNA reads TGTGCCAGCAGCGTAGAGGTAGCGGGAGAGACCCAGTACTTC.

The chain recombines TRBV7-2 with TRBJ1-1, with TRBD1 matching 8 bases. From germline, CDR1 is SGHTA and CDR2 FQGNSA. The V gene end was trimmed by 5 bases and the J gene end by 0 bases; junction bases not matched to a gene: 8. The CDR3 is 16 amino acids. CDR3 coding DNA: TGTGCCAGCAGCCCAGACAGGGGCGGGATGAACACTGAAGCTTTCTTT. Its translation: CASSPDRGGMNTEAFF.

The V gene is TRBV6-5, the J gene TRBJ2-7, with 11 bases matching TRBD2. The CDR3 is 13 amino acids. V trimming: 6 bases; J trimming: 8 bases; junction bases outside the gene matches: 6. Germline V gene data show CDR1 as MNHEY and CDR2 as SVGAGI. DNA for the CDR3: TGTGCCAGCAGGCGAACTAGCGGGAGTAAGCAGTACTTC. It specifies CASRRTSGSKQYF.

This clone was picked up a small number of times. This chain connects TRBV2 to TRBJ1-1, with D unresolved. The CDR3 sequence is 11 residues long. Trimming removed 1 base from V and 5 bases from J, with 2 bases in between. CDR1 is SNHLY, CDR2 FYNNEI, per germline. The CDR3 region is CASSEETEAFF. The CDR3 DNA is TGTGCCAGCAGTGAAGAGACTGAAGCTTTCTTT.

This clone was seen once. The chain employs TRBV3-1 (or the pseudogene TRBV3-2) and TRBJ1-2; 7 bases are a match to TRBD1. The CDR3 contains 14 residues. Looked up from germline, CDR1 is LGHDT and CDR2 is YNNKEL (reference sequence). J was trimmed by 7 bases and V by 1 base; bases with no gene match: 6. CDR3 loop: CASSQGRGDTGYTF. DNA for the CDR3: TGTGCCAGCAGCCAAGGCAGGGGGGATACTGGCTACACCTTC.

The chain employs TRBV19 and TRBJ1-4; D gene unclear. The CDR3 extends over 12 amino acids. V gave up 5 bases and J gave up 8 bases, with 9 bases separating them. Germline V CDR1 and CDR2: LNHDA, SQIVND (reference sequence). The CDR3 DNA sequence: TGTGCCAGTAGTGGCCCGGGAGAAAAACTGTTTTTT. This encodes CASSGPGEKLFF.

This chain uses TRBV7-2 with TRBJ2-1; D ambiguous. The CDR3 extends over 15 amino acids. Looked up from germline, CDR1 is SGHTA and CDR2 is FQGNSA. V was shortened by 3 bases and J by 4 bases, with 13 bases between the two germline ends. CDR3 residues: CASSFLGKPYNEQFF. Here the CDR3 DNA reads TGTGCCAGCAGCTTCTTGGGAAAGCCGTACAATGAGCAGTTCTTC.

The genes are TRBV12-3 or TRBV12-4 and TRBJ1-1; D not resolved. Trimming took 7 bases from V and 8 from J, leaving 17 bases between them. This CDR3 is built from 13 residues. This chain's CDR3 is CASKGLVLLEAFF. The CDR3 coding sequence is TGTGCCAGCAAGGGTCTAGTCCTATTGGAAGCTTTCTTT.